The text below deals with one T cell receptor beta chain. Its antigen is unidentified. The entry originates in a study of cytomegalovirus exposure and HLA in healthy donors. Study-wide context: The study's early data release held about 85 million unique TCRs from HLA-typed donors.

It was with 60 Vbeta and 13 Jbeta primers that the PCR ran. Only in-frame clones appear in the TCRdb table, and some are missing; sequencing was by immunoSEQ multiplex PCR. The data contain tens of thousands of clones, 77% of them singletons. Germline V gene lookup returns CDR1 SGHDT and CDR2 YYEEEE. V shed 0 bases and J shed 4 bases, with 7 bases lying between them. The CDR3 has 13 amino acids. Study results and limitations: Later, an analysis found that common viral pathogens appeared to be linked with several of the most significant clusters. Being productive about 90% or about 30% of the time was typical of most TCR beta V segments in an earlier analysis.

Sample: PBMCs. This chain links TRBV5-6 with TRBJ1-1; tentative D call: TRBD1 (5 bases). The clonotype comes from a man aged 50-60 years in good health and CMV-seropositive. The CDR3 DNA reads TGTGCCAGCAGCTTGGGGGGGGGCACTGAAGCTTTCTTT. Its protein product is CASSLGGGTEAFF.